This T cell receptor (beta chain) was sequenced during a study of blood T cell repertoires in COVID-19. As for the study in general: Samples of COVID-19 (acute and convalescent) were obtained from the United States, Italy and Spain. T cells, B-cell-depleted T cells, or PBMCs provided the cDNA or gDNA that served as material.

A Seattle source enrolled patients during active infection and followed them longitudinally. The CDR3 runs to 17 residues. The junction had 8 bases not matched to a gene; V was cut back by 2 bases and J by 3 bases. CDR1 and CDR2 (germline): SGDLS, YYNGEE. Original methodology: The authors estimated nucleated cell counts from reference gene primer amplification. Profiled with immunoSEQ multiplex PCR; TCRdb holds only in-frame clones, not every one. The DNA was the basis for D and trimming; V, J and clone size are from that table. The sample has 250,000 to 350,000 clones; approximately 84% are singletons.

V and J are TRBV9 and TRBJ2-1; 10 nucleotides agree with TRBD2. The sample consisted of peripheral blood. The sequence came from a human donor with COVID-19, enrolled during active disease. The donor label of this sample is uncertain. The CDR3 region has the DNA TGTGCCAGCAGCGTCGGGGTAGCGGGAGGACTCTACAATGAGCAGTTCTTC. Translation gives CASSVGVAGGLYNEQFF.